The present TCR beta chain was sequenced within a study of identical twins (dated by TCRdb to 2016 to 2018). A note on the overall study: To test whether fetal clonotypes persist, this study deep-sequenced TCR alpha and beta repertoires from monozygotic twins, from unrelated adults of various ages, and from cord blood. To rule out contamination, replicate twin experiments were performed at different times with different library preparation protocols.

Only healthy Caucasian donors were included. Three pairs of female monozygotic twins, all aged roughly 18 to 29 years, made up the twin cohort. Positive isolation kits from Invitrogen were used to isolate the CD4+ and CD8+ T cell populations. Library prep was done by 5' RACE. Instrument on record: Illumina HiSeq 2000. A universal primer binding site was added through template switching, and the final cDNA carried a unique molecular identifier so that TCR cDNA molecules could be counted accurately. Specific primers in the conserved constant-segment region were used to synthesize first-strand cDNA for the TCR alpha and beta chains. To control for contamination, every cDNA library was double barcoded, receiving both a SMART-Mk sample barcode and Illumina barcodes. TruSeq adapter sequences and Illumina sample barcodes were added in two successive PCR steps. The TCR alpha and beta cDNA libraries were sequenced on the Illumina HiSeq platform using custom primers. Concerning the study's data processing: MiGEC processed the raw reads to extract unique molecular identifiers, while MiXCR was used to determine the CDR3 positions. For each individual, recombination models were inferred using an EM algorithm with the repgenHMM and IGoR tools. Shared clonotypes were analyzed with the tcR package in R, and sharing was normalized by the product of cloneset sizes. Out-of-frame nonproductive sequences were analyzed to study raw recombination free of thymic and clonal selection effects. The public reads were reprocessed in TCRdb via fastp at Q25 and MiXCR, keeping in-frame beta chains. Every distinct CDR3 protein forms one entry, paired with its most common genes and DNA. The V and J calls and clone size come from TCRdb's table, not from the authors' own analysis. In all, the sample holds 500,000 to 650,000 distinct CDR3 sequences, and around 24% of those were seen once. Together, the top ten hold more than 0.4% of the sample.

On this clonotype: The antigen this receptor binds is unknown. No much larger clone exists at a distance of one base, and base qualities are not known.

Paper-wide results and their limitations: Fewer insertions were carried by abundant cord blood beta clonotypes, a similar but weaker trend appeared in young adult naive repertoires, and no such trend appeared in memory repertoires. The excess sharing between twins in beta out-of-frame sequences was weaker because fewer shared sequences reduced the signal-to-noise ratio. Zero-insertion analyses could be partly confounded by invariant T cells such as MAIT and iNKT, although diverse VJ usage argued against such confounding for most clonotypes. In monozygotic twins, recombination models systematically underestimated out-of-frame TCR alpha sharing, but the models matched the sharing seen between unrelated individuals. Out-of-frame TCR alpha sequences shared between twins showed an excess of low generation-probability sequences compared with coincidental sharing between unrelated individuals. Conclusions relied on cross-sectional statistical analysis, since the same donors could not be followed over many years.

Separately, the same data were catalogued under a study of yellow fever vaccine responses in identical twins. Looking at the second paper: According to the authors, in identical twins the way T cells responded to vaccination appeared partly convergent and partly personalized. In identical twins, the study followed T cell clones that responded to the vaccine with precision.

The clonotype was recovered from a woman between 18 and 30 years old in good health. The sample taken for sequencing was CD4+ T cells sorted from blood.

Here is the DNA: TGTGCCCACACCCGGGCCACCAATGAGCAGTTCTTC. Its translation reads: CAHTRATNEQFF. Recombination connected TRBV27 to TRBJ2-1; no D gene can be assigned with confidence. Spanning cysteine to phenylalanine, the CDR3 consists of 12 amino acids. The only DNA kept is the CDR3, 36 bases in frame from the first base. The V and J ends are trimmed by 11 bases and 6 bases, leaving 14 bases between them. CDR1 and CDR2 are drawn from the germline V gene (reference sequence): MNHEY, SMNVEV.